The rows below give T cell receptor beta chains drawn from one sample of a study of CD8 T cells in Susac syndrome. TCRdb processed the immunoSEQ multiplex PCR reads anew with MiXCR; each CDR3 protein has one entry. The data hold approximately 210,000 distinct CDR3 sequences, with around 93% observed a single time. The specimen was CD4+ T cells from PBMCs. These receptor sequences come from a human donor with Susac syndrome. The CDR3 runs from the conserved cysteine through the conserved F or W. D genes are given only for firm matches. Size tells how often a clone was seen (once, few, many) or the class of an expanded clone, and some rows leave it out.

CDR3nt: TGTGCCAGCAGCCGCGACAGGGGGCTGACCGGGGAGCTGTTTTTT
CDR3aa: CASSRDRGLTGELFF
abundance: few
len: 15
v_gene: TRBV3-1
j_gene: TRBJ2-2
d_gene: TRBD1

CDR3nt: TGTGCCAGTAATGCAGGGATGAACACTGAAGCTTTCTTT
CDR3aa: CASNAGMNTEAFF
abundance: -
len: 13
v_gene: TRBV19
j_gene: TRBJ1-1
d_gene: -

CDR3nt: TGCGCCAGCAGCGCGGGACAGGGAAGGGAGCAGTACTTC
CDR3aa: CASSAGQGREQYF
abundance: -
len: 13
v_gene: TRBV5-1
j_gene: TRBJ2-7
d_gene: TRBD1

CDR3nt: TGCAGTGCTAGGAGGACAGGGGACCGGGAGCTGTTTTTT
CDR3aa: CSARRTGDRELFF
abundance: -
len: 13
v_gene: TRBV20-1
j_gene: TRBJ2-2
d_gene: TRBD1

CDR3nt: TGTGCCAGCAGTTCAGGGGGCACTGAAAAACTGTTTTTT
CDR3aa: CASSSGGTEKLFF
abundance: -
len: 13
v_gene: TRBV28
j_gene: TRBJ1-4
d_gene: TRBD1

CDR3nt: TGTGCCAGCAGTAGGATCACCGGGGAGCTGTTTTTT
CDR3aa: CASSRITGELFF
abundance: -
len: 12
v_gene: TRBV6-5
j_gene: TRBJ2-2
d_gene: -

CDR3nt: TGTGCCAGCAGCCCAGACGCGGGGGCGCGGGACTATGGCTACACCTTC
CDR3aa: CASSPDAGARDYGYTF
abundance: -
len: 16
v_gene: TRBV7-8
j_gene: TRBJ1-2
d_gene: -

CDR3nt: TGTGCCAGCAGTGATGAGGGGGAGGAGCAGTACTTC
CDR3aa: CASSDEGEEQYF
abundance: few
len: 12
v_gene: TRBV2
j_gene: TRBJ2-7
d_gene: -

CDR3nt: TGTGCCAGCAGTCCTCCGGGACAGTTCTACAATGAGCAGTTCTTC
CDR3aa: CASSPPGQFYNEQFF
abundance: -
len: 15
v_gene: TRBV12-3/TRBV12-4
j_gene: TRBJ2-1
d_gene: TRBD1

CDR3nt: TGTGCCTGGAGTTCCGGGGAGGGATGGGAAAACATTCAGTACTTC
CDR3aa: CAWSSGEGWENIQYF
abundance: -
len: 15
v_gene: TRBV30
j_gene: TRBJ2-4
d_gene: TRBD2

CDR3nt: TGTGCCACCAGTGATCCTCAGACTAGCGGGGACTCCTACAATGAGCAGTTCTTC
CDR3aa: CATSDPQTSGDSYNEQFF
abundance: -
len: 18
v_gene: TRBV24-1
j_gene: TRBJ2-1
d_gene: TRBD2

CDR3nt: TGTGCCAGCAGCTTAGGAGCTGGGAGGGACACTGAAGCTTTCTTT
CDR3aa: CASSLGAGRDTEAFF
abundance: -
len: 15
v_gene: TRBV7-9
j_gene: TRBJ1-1
d_gene: -

CDR3nt: TGTGCCAGCAGCCTTAGCGGGGGGGCAGTAGATACGCAGTATTTT
CDR3aa: CASSLSGGAVDTQYF
abundance: -
len: 15
v_gene: TRBV7-2
j_gene: TRBJ2-3
d_gene: TRBD2

CDR3nt: TGTGCCAGCAGGTCTAGCGGGGGGAACACAGATACGCAGTATTTT
CDR3aa: CASRSSGGNTDTQYF
abundance: -
len: 15
v_gene: TRBV4-2
j_gene: TRBJ2-3
d_gene: TRBD2

CDR3nt: TGTGCCAGCAGTTACACCGGGACAGGAGGTCAGCCCCAGCATTTT
CDR3aa: CASSYTGTGGQPQHF
abundance: -
len: 15
v_gene: TRBV6-2/TRBV6-3
j_gene: TRBJ1-5
d_gene: TRBD1

CDR3nt: TGTGCCACCAACAACAGGGGGCGGAACACTGAAGCTTTCTTT
CDR3aa: CATNNRGRNTEAFF
abundance: -
len: 14
v_gene: TRBV24-1
j_gene: TRBJ1-1
d_gene: TRBD1

CDR3nt: TGTGCCAGCAGTCTAAAACAGGTGAACACTGAAGCTTTCTTT
CDR3aa: CASSLKQVNTEAFF
abundance: -
len: 14
v_gene: TRBV2
j_gene: TRBJ1-1
d_gene: -

CDR3nt: TGCAGTGCGCAGACAGGAGGCTCTGGGGCCAACGTCCTGACTTTC
CDR3aa: CSAQTGGSGANVLTF
abundance: -
len: 15
v_gene: TRBV20-1
j_gene: TRBJ2-6
d_gene: -

CDR3nt: TGTGCCAGCAGCCCGACTGGGGGCCAAGAGACCCAGTACTTC
CDR3aa: CASSPTGGQETQYF
abundance: -
len: 14
v_gene: TRBV11-2
j_gene: TRBJ2-5
d_gene: -

CDR3nt: TGTGCCTGGAGGGGGCAGGGGGCCCGCCAGCCCCAGCATTTT
CDR3aa: CAWRGQGARQPQHF
abundance: -
len: 14
v_gene: TRBV30
j_gene: TRBJ1-5
d_gene: TRBD1

CDR3nt: TGTGCCAGCAGTCGGCCGGGGGCGGGGGGCAATGAGCAGTTCTTC
CDR3aa: CASSRPGAGGNEQFF
abundance: -
len: 15
v_gene: TRBV27
j_gene: TRBJ2-1
d_gene: TRBD2

CDR3nt: TGTGCCAGCAGCTTTGGGGAGGGCACTGAAGCTTTCTTT
CDR3aa: CASSFGEGTEAFF
abundance: few
len: 13
v_gene: TRBV7-8
j_gene: TRBJ1-1
d_gene: -

CDR3nt: TGTGCCAGCAGTTTATCCGGGGGGAGCGAGGAGACCCAGTACTTC
CDR3aa: CASSLSGGSEETQYF
abundance: -
len: 15
v_gene: TRBV27
j_gene: TRBJ2-5
d_gene: TRBD2

CDR3nt: TGTGCCAGCAGTTTAATGGGCCCCACGGGCAATCAGCCCCAGCATTTT
CDR3aa: CASSLMGPTGNQPQHF
abundance: -
len: 16
v_gene: TRBV12-3/TRBV12-4
j_gene: TRBJ1-5
d_gene: -

CDR3nt: TGTGCCAGCAGCCCAGGCGGGGCGGTAAGAACAGATACGCAGTATTTT
CDR3aa: CASSPGGAVRTDTQYF
abundance: once
len: 16
v_gene: TRBV6-1
j_gene: TRBJ2-3
d_gene: -

CDR3nt: TGTGCCAGCAGCTTCGGGCAGGGCGACGGCTACACCTTC
CDR3aa: CASSFGQGDGYTF
abundance: -
len: 13
v_gene: TRBV11-2
j_gene: TRBJ1-2
d_gene: -

CDR3nt: TGTGCCAGCAGTTATTCTTACGGTAACACTGAAGTTTTCTTT
CDR3aa: CASSYSYGNTEVFF
abundance: -
len: 14
v_gene: TRBV6-5
j_gene: TRBJ1-1
d_gene: -

CDR3nt: TGTGCCAGCAGCCAAGGAGACAGTGACAATGAGCAGTTCTTC
CDR3aa: CASSQGDSDNEQFF
abundance: -
len: 14
v_gene: TRBV3-1
j_gene: TRBJ2-1
d_gene: -